This TCR beta chain was found in a study of vaccination effects on CD4 cells after COVID-19. Germline V gene lookup returns CDR1 MNHEY and CDR2 SVGAGI. The CDR3 has 15 amino acids. V was shortened by 5 bases and J by 0 bases, with 12 bases between the two germline ends. The protocol was immunoSEQ multiplex PCR, while the TCRdb copy is restricted to in-frame clones and leaves out a portion. The sample carries 65,000 to 75,000 clones, around 69% recorded once. Within the ViraFEST assay, antigen-specific CD4+ T cells underwent expansion with viral peptide pools prior to sequencing. Following a roughly ten-day culture, CD4+ T cells were purified. As their vaccination, participants received two doses of either BNT162b2 or mRNA-1273. The vaccine recipients had no prior SARS-CoV-2 infection, with negative nucleocapsid antibodies. The culture medium for 2 million or so PBMC per well included about 9.2 IU/ml IL-2 and around 10 ug/ml peptides.

Notes on this clone: Antigen unknown.

Notes on the study in general: In vaccinees who were healthy, merely 1 out of 255 vaccine-induced clones cross-reacted with common cold coronaviruses. Among infection- and vaccine-induced clones, marked clonal contraction occurred late after vaccination.

The sequence came from a human donor who received a COVID-19 vaccine. The specimen was CD4+ T cells from PBMCs cultured with HCoV-229E spike peptides, collected after COVID-19 vaccination. The chain is built from TRBV6-5 and TRBJ2-3, with D hard to call. Here the CDR3 reads CASSTTSPSTDTQYF. As DNA, the CDR3 is TGTGCCAGCAGTACGACCTCGCCTAGCACAGATACGCAGTATTTT.